This is a list of T cell receptor beta chains from one sample in a study of early T cells in non-severe SARS-CoV-2 infection. TCRdb reprocessed the 5' RACE reads with MiXCR, giving one entry per CDR3 protein. The sample contains about 70,000 distinct CDR3 sequences, roughly 15% of which appear only once. Source: whole blood, taken at baseline. The receptors come from an adult who was a healthcare worker with PCR-confirmed SARS-CoV-2 infection or an uninfected control (not recorded which). Both conserved end residues are part of each CDR3. D genes are given only for firm matches. Clone size appears in some rows only: once, few, many, or a class for an expanded clone.

v_gene,d_gene,j_gene,abundance,CDR3nt,CDR3aa
TRBV11-2,TRBD2,TRBJ2-5,NA,TGTGCCAGCAGCTTCAACCCTAGCGGCCAAGAGACCCAGTACTTC,CASSFNPSGQETQYF
TRBV7-8,TRBD2,TRBJ2-3,NA,TGTGCCAGCAGCCTTAGCGGGACTCGGCTTAGCACAGATACGCAGTATTTT,CASSLSGTRLSTDTQYF
TRBV5-1,TRBD1,TRBJ1-1,NA,TGCGCCAGCAGCTTGGACAGGGGAAGGGACACTGAAGCTTTCTTT,CASSLDRGRDTEAFF
TRBV20-1,TRBD2,TRBJ2-7,NA,TGCAGTGCGTCACTCTCTAGCGGAGGCTACGAGCAGTACTTC,CSASLSSGGYEQYF
TRBV30,NA,TRBJ1-3,many,TGTGCCTGGAGAAGGCGGCTCGGCGGGGGCTCTGGAAACACCATATATTTT,CAWRRRLGGGSGNTIYF
TRBV28,NA,TRBJ2-5,many,TGTGCCAGCAGGGGACAAGGTGGGGGGGAGACCCAGTACTTC,CASRGQGGGETQYF
TRBV7-8,NA,TRBJ2-5,few,TGTGCCAGCAGATTTTTGGGGCAGGGGAGCGAGACCCAGTACTTC,CASRFLGQGSETQYF
TRBV19,NA,TRBJ1-2,many,TGTGCCAGTAGTATGGACAGAATATATGGCTACACCTTC,CASSMDRIYGYTF
TRBV9,NA,TRBJ2-2,many,TGTGCCAGCAGCGTCGTAGGGGCCGGGGAGCTGTTTTTT,CASSVVGAGELFF
TRBV20-1,NA,TRBJ2-3,NA,TGCAGTGCATCAAGGGTTGCCAGGGATACGCAGTATTTT,CSASRVARDTQYF
TRBV27,NA,TRBJ2-4,few,TGTGCCAGCAGTTGGGGGGACATTCAGTACTTC,CASSWGDIQYF
TRBV6-6,TRBD1,TRBJ2-4,NA,TGTGCCAGCACTTTAGGACAGGGGGTCAAAAACATTCAGTACTTC,CASTLGQGVKNIQYF
TRBV27,NA,TRBJ2-7,few,TGTGCCAGCAGTCCGGGACCCCTCTCCTACGAGCAGTACTTC,CASSPGPLSYEQYF
TRBV7-9,TRBD2,TRBJ2-5,NA,TGTGCCAGCAGCCGGGCTAGCGGGGAGACCCAGTACTTC,CASSRASGETQYF
TRBV27,NA,TRBJ2-7,NA,TGTGCCAGCAGTTTACAGGGCGACTACTACGAGCAGTACTTC,CASSLQGDYYEQYF
TRBV9,TRBD2,TRBJ2-1,NA,TGTGCCAGCAAGAGCGGGAGCCTTTTTGGTGAGCAGTTCTTC,CASKSGSLFGEQFF
TRBV7-3,NA,TRBJ2-2,many,TGTGCCAGCAGTCCGGGACTCAACACCGGGGAGCTGTTTTTT,CASSPGLNTGELFF
TRBV11-3,TRBD2,TRBJ2-1,NA,TGTGCCAGCAGCTTAACGGGAGGGAACTACAATGAGCAGTTCTTC,CASSLTGGNYNEQFF
TRBV6-1,NA,TRBJ2-6,NA,TGTGCCAGCAGTGAGGGGACTGGGGCCAACGTCCTGACTTTC,CASSEGTGANVLTF
TRBV20-1,NA,TRBJ2-5,many,TGCAGTGCTAGAGATGGGCAGTCACAAGAGACCCAGTACTTC,CSARDGQSQETQYF
TRBV18,TRBD2,TRBJ2-1,NA,TGTGCCAGCTCACCACCGAAGCTAGCGGGAGGATCTGAGCAGTTCTTC,CASSPPKLAGGSEQFF
TRBV4-2,NA,TRBJ1-1,NA,TGTGCCAGCAGCCAAGATCGGGCGGGTTTGGCTGAAGCTTTCTTT,CASSQDRAGLAEAFF
TRBV6-5,TRBD1,TRBJ2-7,few,TGTGCCAGCAGTTACCCCCCGGGACAGGGAGGCGAGCAGTACTTC,CASSYPPGQGGEQYF
TRBV11-3,NA,TRBJ2-1,few,TGTGCCAGCAGCTTAGAAGGTCGTTCCTACAATGAGCAGTTCTTC,CASSLEGRSYNEQFF
TRBV4-2,NA,TRBJ2-5,NA,TGTGCCAGCAGCCGCCAGGACAGCAACCAAGAGACCCAGTACTTC,CASSRQDSNQETQYF
TRBV7-9,NA,TRBJ2-7,few,TGTGCCAGCAGCTTAATATATGGCAGCTCCTACGAGCAGTACTTC,CASSLIYGSSYEQYF
TRBV6-6,NA,TRBJ2-5,medium-sized,TGTGCCAGCAGCCCACGTCGAGAGACCCAGTACTTC,CASSPRRETQYF
TRBV7-9,TRBD1,TRBJ1-5,NA,TGTGCCAGCAGCCACGTATTAGGGACAGGGGGAATATATAGCAATCAGCCCCAGCATTTT,CASSHVLGTGGIYSNQPQHF
TRBV7-2,NA,TRBJ2-7,NA,TGTGCCAGCAGCTTAGACCTAGCCGTTGGGAAGCAGTACTTC,CASSLDLAVGKQYF
TRBV28,NA,TRBJ2-5,many,TGTGCCAGCAGTTTCAGCTCCCTAGAGACCCAGTACTTC,CASSFSSLETQYF
TRBV12-3/TRBV12-4,NA,TRBJ1-1,NA,TGTGCCAGCATCCTAAACACTGAAGCTTTCTTT,CASILNTEAFF
TRBV2,TRBD2,TRBJ2-1,NA,TGTGCCAGCAGACGCGGAGGCGGGAGGCTCGATGAGCAGTTCTTC,CASRRGGGRLDEQFF
TRBV7-2,TRBD2,TRBJ2-3,many,TGTGCCAGCAGCCTAATAGCGGGAGCCCGGGCAGATACGCAGTATTTT,CASSLIAGARADTQYF
TRBV5-4,NA,TRBJ1-1,few,TGTGCCAGCAGCACCGGACAGCTGAACACTGAAGCTTTCTTT,CASSTGQLNTEAFF
TRBV12-3/TRBV12-4,NA,TRBJ1-2,few,TGTGCCAGCAGTTTGGTATTGGGTCCGATACTCTATGGCTACACCTTC,CASSLVLGPILYGYTF
TRBV5-4,NA,TRBJ2-7,few,TGTGCCAGCAGCAAGTATCGTAGCTCCTACGAGCAGTACTTC,CASSKYRSSYEQYF
TRBV7-2,NA,TRBJ2-7,few,TGTGCCAGCAGTTATGGACTCTCTCGAGGGCAGTACTTC,CASSYGLSRGQYF
TRBV4-1,NA,TRBJ2-3,NA,TGCGCCAGCAGCCTCGGGGGAAGACTAGGGCTAGATACGCAGTATTTT,CASSLGGRLGLDTQYF
TRBV27,TRBD1,TRBJ1-2,NA,TGTGCCAGCAGTGCCACAGGGGGCGACTATGGCTACACCTTC,CASSATGGDYGYTF
TRBV2,TRBD1,TRBJ2-7,many,TGTGCCAGCAATCGAGACAGGGTCTACGAGCAGTACTTC,CASNRDRVYEQYF
TRBV5-1,NA,TRBJ1-6,NA,TGCGCCAGCAGCTTTCAGGGGACATCTGGAAATTCACCCCTCCACTTT,CASSFQGTSGNSPLHF
TRBV7-9,NA,TRBJ2-5,NA,TGTGCCAGCACCCTCTCGCGGGGGCGAGAGACCCAGTACTTC,CASTLSRGRETQYF
TRBV18,TRBD1,TRBJ2-7,few,TGTGCCAGCTCACCCCCCGGGACAGGTAATAACGAGCAGTACTTC,CASSPPGTGNNEQYF
TRBV5-1,NA,TRBJ2-2,few,TGCGCCAGCAGCTTCACAGCGAACACCGGGGAGCTGTTTTTT,CASSFTANTGELFF
TRBV28,NA,TRBJ2-7,once,TGTGCCAGCAGGGACGGGGAGGAGGCCTACGAGCAGTACTTC,CASRDGEEAYEQYF
TRBV30,NA,TRBJ1-1,few,TGTGCCTGGAGTGCCGGCCTAACTGAAGCTTTCTTT,CAWSAGLTEAFF
TRBV6-5,NA,TRBJ2-3,NA,TGTGCCAGCAGTAACGGTGATACGCAGTATTTT,CASSNGDTQYF
TRBV12-3/TRBV12-4,NA,TRBJ2-2,NA,TGTGCCAGCAGTTTCCCCCCCGGGGAGCTGTTTTTT,CASSFPPGELFF